These 29 T cell receptor beta chains were sequenced from one sample in a study of cytomegalovirus exposure and HLA in healthy donors. It was with 60 Vbeta and 13 Jbeta primers that the PCR ran. Some clones are missing from TCRdb's copy, which holds only in-frame ones; the method was immunoSEQ multiplex PCR. The sample holds over 130,000 clones, approximately 76% seen once. Material for sequencing was PBMCs. The receptors originated from a man in his forties in good health and CMV-seronegative.

This clone came up once. This sequence joins TRBV7-9 and TRBJ1-2, with D unclear. The V gene's germline CDR1 is SEHNR and CDR2 FQNEAQ (reference sequence). V lost 3 bases and J 7 bases, leaving 9 bases between the germline ends. CDR3 length equals 12 residues. The DNA for the CDR3 is TGTGCCAGCAGCTTCACGGGTACTGGCTACACCTTC. Amino acid sequence: CASSFTGTGYTF.

The V gene is TRBV7-9, the J gene TRBJ2-7; 11 nucleotides match TRBD2. Germline V gene data show CDR1 as SEHNR and CDR2 as FQNEAQ (reference sequence). The CDR3 runs 15 residues. The J segment lost 5 bases and the V segment lost 5 bases, leaving 8 bases of the junction unmatched. The chain's CDR3 is CASSPPGTSGNEQYF. CDR3 in DNA: TGTGCCAGCAGCCCCCCCGGGACTAGCGGAAACGAGCAGTACTTC. Full variable domain (outside the CDR3, taken from reference TRBV7-9 and TRBJ2-7): DTGVSQNPRHKITKRGQNVTFRCDPISEHNRLYWYRQTLGQGPEFLTYFQNEAQLEKSRLLSDRFSAERPKGSFSTLEIQRTEQGDSAMYLCASSPPGTSGNEQYFGPGTRLTVT.

CDR3 coding DNA: TGTGCCAGTAGTGGGACAGGGGTTAGCTCCTATAATTCACCCCTCCACTTT. Translating gives CASSGTGVSSYNSPLHF. This chain connects TRBV19 to TRBJ1-6, with TRBD1 matching 10 bases. The CDR3 covers 17 residues. Germline V gene lookup returns CDR1 LNHDA and CDR2 SQIVND (reference sequence). V was clipped by 5 bases and J by 0 bases; unmatched bases: 4.

V gene TRBV11-2 combines with J gene TRBJ2-7, with 7 nucleotides matching TRBD2. Germline V gene sequence: CDR1 SGHAT, CDR2 FQNNGV. V lost 1 base and J lost 2; bases outside the gene matches: 8. The CDR3 runs to 16 residues. CDR3: CASSLVGGGWTYEQYF. The CDR3 DNA reads as TGTGCCAGCAGCTTAGTCGGCGGGGGATGGACCTACGAGCAGTACTTC.

The V call is TRBV7-3, the J call TRBJ2-3; D gene ambiguous. V was pared by 0 bases and J by 2 bases, with 9 bases between. The germline V gene encodes CDR1 SGHTA and CDR2 FQGTGA. The CDR3 length is 15 residues. The CDR3: CASSLTPQDTDTQYF. The CDR3 DNA is TGTGCCAGCAGCTTAACCCCCCAGGACACAGATACGCAGTATTTT. The complete variable domain, with remaining parts taken from reference TRBV7-3 and TRBJ2-3, reads GAGVSQTPSNKVTEKGKYVELRCDPISGHTALYWYRQSLGQGPEFLIYFQGTGAADDSGLPNDRFFAVRPEGSVSTLKIQRTERGDSAVYLCASSLTPQDTDTQYFGPGTRLTVL.

This chain links TRBV4-2 with TRBJ2-5; the match to TRBD2 covers 11 bases. The CDR3 is 18 residues long. Trimming cost V 2 bases and J 1 base; bases outside gene matches: 9. The germline V gene encodes CDR1 LGHNA and CDR2 YNFKEQ. The CDR3 here is CASSQKGLAGGPQETQYF. The CDR3 DNA reads TGTGCCAGCAGCCAAAAGGGGCTAGCGGGGGGCCCCCAAGAGACCCAGTACTTC.

The chain couples TRBV5-1 to TRBJ1-2, with D uncertain. V was trimmed by 1 base and J by 8 bases, leaving 9 bases between them. The CDR3 extends over 12 amino acids. Germline V gene lookup returns CDR1 SGHRS and CDR2 YFSETQ. CDR3 sequence reads: CASSLREGGYTF. DNA of the CDR3: TGCGCCAGCAGCTTGCGCGAGGGCGGCTACACCTTC. Full variable domain (remainder filled in from reference TRBV5-1 and TRBJ1-2): KAGVTQTPRYLIKTRGQQVTLSCSPISGHRSVSWYQQTPGQGLQFLFEYFSETQRNKGNFPGRFSGRQFSNSRSEMNVSTLELGDSALYLCASSLREGGYTFGSGTRLTVV.

The J gene is TRBJ2-3, the V gene TRBV7-9; a weak D match, TRBD1 (6 bases). This CDR3 spans 14 amino acids. CDR1 and CDR2 from the germline V gene are SEHNR and FQNEAQ (reference sequence). V shed 2 bases and J shed 8 bases, with 14 bases lying between them. This chain's CDR3 is CASSLPTGPGTQYF. The CDR3 region has the DNA TGTGCCAGCAGCTTACCTACAGGGCCGGGTACGCAGTATTTT.

This clone turned up a few times. The chain has TRBV2 and TRBJ1-5; D is perhaps TRBD1 (5 bases). This CDR3 comprises 12 residues. CDR1 and CDR2 (germline): SNHLY, FYNNEI. Trimming removed 5 bases at V and 4 bases at J, with 6 bases between. CDR3 nucleotide sequence: TGTGCCAGCAGTCAGGGAAATCAGCCCCAGCATTTT. It yields the protein CASSQGNQPQHF.

The chain uses TRBV21-1 and TRBJ2-1; the D call of TRBD1 is as the table states it, not checked on the DNA. TRBV21-1 is deemed a pseudogene. The CDR3 sequence is 16 residues long. DNA of the CDR3: TGTGCCAGCAGCAAGGCTGGCAGGGGGCGGGACAATGAGCAGTTCTTC. Its protein product is CASSKAGRGRDNEQFF.

This clone was counted only a few times. The chain couples TRBV21-1 to TRBJ1-6. TRBV21-1 is a pseudogene. This CDR3 has 12 amino acids. In DNA, the CDR3 is TGTGCCAGCAGCAAGAGCGGATCACCCCTCCACTTT. Translation gives CASSKSGSPLHF.

Written as DNA, the CDR3 is TGCGCCAGCAGCTTGGACGGACTGGGGACTTTTGAAAAACTGTTTTTT. This codes for CASSLDGLGTFEKLFF. V is TRBV5-1 and J is TRBJ1-4; D is possibly TRBD1 (5 bases). The CDR3 sequence is 16 residues long. Trimming stripped 0 bases from V and 7 bases from J, with 16 bases between. Germline loops: CDR1 SGHRS, CDR2 YFSETQ.

The V call is TRBV19, the J call TRBJ2-3, with 7 positions matching TRBD1. V gave up 4 bases and J gave up 4 bases; unmatched junction bases: 8. The CDR3 totals 15 residues. Germline assignment: CDR1 LNHDA and CDR2 SQIVND (reference sequence). CDR3 coding DNA: TGTGCCAGTAGTAGCCGGGACAGCTTTCCAGATACGCAGTATTTT. Translation: CASSSRDSFPDTQYF.

Note on this clone: One end of the junction fails to match germline, which may point to a read error. The chain couples TRBV7-8 to TRBJ2-4; 7 bases are shared with TRBD2. This CDR3 comprises 17 residues. Looked up from germline, CDR1 is SGHVS and CDR2 is FQNEAQ. Written as DNA, the CDR3 is TGTGCCAGCAGCTTATTGCCGAGCGGGGTAGCCAAAAACAGTCAGTACTTC. Its translation: CASSLLPSGVAKNSQYF.

CDR3 in amino acids: CASSTEPGGGETQYF. CDR3 DNA sequence: TGTGCCAGCTCCACGGAGCCGGGGGGCGGAGAGACCCAGTACTTC. This chain links TRBV18 with TRBJ2-5; tentatively, D is TRBD2 (7 bases). V was cut by 6 bases and J by 4 bases, with 18 bases left in between. This CDR3 is built from 15 residues. Germline assignment: CDR1 KGHSH and CDR2 LQKENI.

This chain's CDR3 is CASSLGLAGDYEQYF. Here the CDR3 DNA reads TGTGCCAGCAGCTTAGGGCTGGCGGGAGACTACGAGCAGTACTTC. The chain combines TRBV7-8 with TRBJ2-7; TRBD2 matches at 7 bases. Trimming removed 1 base from V and 3 bases from J; junction bases left unmatched: 6. The CDR3 spans 15 residues. Germline V CDR1 and CDR2: SGHVS, FQNEAQ.

The chain recombines TRBV4-1 with TRBJ2-2; possibly TRBD1 for D (5 bases). CDR1 MGHRA and CDR2 YSYEKL come from the germline V gene. The CDR3 sequence is 12 residues long. V shed 6 bases and J shed 6 bases, with 8 bases lying between them. Here the CDR3 reads CASRGVPGELFF. CDR3 nucleotides: TGCGCCAGCAGAGGGGTCCCCGGGGAGCTGTTTTTT.

The chain combines TRBV4-1 with TRBJ2-1; 10 bases match TRBD1. Germline CDR1 MGHRA, CDR2 YSYEKL. The ends lost 0 bases at V and 9 bases at J; junction bases unmatched: 11. The CDR3 consists of 17 residues. The CDR3 here is CASSQDPGTGARGEQFF. CDR3 bases: TGCGCCAGCAGCCAAGATCCGGGGACAGGGGCTAGGGGTGAGCAGTTCTTC.

The V call is TRBV5-1, the J call TRBJ2-7; TRBD2 aligns across 7 bases. The CDR3 runs 14 residues. Germline-derived CDR1 and CDR2 are SGHRS and YFSETQ. The V segment lost 0 bases and the J segment 3 bases; nucleotides outside the gene matches: 3. The CDR3 region is CASSLELASYEQYF. CDR3 nucleotide sequence: TGCGCCAGCAGCTTGGAACTAGCGAGCTACGAGCAGTACTTC.

The chain couples TRBV5-1 to TRBJ2-7, with TRBD1 matching 7 bases. This CDR3 is 14 amino acids long. V lost 5 bases and J lost 3; bases outside the gene matches: 8. Germline V gives CDR1 SGHRS, CDR2 YFSETQ. CDR3 region: CASSSGQNFYEQYF. For the CDR3, the DNA is TGCGCCAGCAGTTCGGGACAGAACTTCTACGAGCAGTACTTC.

The V call is TRBV5-1, the J call TRBJ2-3; weak D call: TRBD2 (5 bases). The CDR3 runs to 13 residues. The germline V and J ends were trimmed by 1 base and 8 bases, with 11 bases remaining between them. Germline assignment: CDR1 SGHRS and CDR2 YFSETQ. CDR3 nucleotide sequence: TGCGCCAGCAGCTTGTCGGCAGGAGGTACGCAGTATTTT. This codes for CASSLSAGGTQYF. Using reference TRBV5-1 and TRBJ2-3 for the parts outside the CDR3, the full variable domain is KAGVTQTPRYLIKTRGQQVTLSCSPISGHRSVSWYQQTPGQGLQFLFEYFSETQRNKGNFPGRFSGRQFSNSRSEMNVSTLELGDSALYLCASSLSAGGTQYFGPGTRLTVL.

The chain recombines TRBV5-1 with TRBJ1-1; 8 nucleotides line up with TRBD1. The V and J ends lost 3 bases and 4 bases, in that order; junction bases with no gene match: 5. CDR3 length: 14 amino acids. Germline lookup yields CDR1 SGHRS and CDR2 YFSETQ. DNA for the CDR3: TGCGCCAGCAGCTGGGACGGACAGGGCACTGAAGCTTTCTTT. The encoded protein is CASSWDGQGTEAFF. The complete variable domain, with remaining parts taken from reference TRBV5-1 and TRBJ1-1, reads KAGVTQTPRYLIKTRGQQVTLSCSPISGHRSVSWYQQTPGQGLQFLFEYFSETQRNKGNFPGRFSGRQFSNSRSEMNVSTLELGDSALYLCASSWDGQGTEAFFGQGTRLTVV.

This clone was recorded only once. The chain is built from TRBV19 and TRBJ2-1, with 10 bases matching TRBD2. The CDR3 has 15 amino acids. Germline CDR1 LNHDA, CDR2 SQIVND (reference sequence). V shed 1 base and J 5 bases; nucleotides not matched to a gene: 2. CDR3: CASSIASGSNNEQFF. CDR3 sequence (DNA): TGTGCCAGTAGTATAGCTAGCGGGAGTAACAATGAGCAGTTCTTC.

For this clone: Other DNA sequences in the same sample also yield this CDR3. The chain couples TRBV7-9 to TRBJ1-2; no firm D call. This CDR3 has 15 amino acids. Germline loops: CDR1 SEHNR, CDR2 FQNEAQ (reference sequence). With 5 bases removed from V and 6 bases from J, the gap between germline ends came to 19 bases. CDR3 coding DNA: TGTGCCAGCAGCGTCAAACCCGAGACGGGAGATGGCTACACCTTC. This gives the protein CASSVKPETGDGYTF.

The chain has TRBV5-4 and TRBJ2-5; D gene ambiguous. The germline gives CDR1 SGHNT, CDR2 YYREEE (reference sequence). CDR3 length: 15 amino acids. Trimming removed 0 bases from V and 4 bases from J, with 13 bases in between. CDR3 DNA sequence: TGTGCCAGCAGCTTGGCCGGCGCGGTCGGAGAGACCCAGTACTTC. Protein: CASSLAGAVGETQYF.

There are a few counts of this clone. V usage is TRBV6-4 and J usage is TRBJ2-3; 9 bases fit TRBD2. The germline V gene encodes CDR1 MRHNA and CDR2 SNTAGT. V shed 0 bases, J shed 6 bases, and the junction held 10 bases outside the gene matches. This CDR3 is built from 17 residues. The chain's CDR3 is CASSDSGGGAGPDTQYF. The CDR3 DNA reads TGTGCCAGCAGTGACTCAGGCGGGGGGGCCGGACCCGATACGCAGTATTTT.

This clone was seen more than once but under ten times. The V and J genes are TRBV11-2 and TRBJ1-2; D not certain. Deletions cut 0 bases from V and 6 bases from J, with 14 bases between. CDR3 length equals 15 residues. The germline V gene has CDR1 SGHAT and CDR2 FQNNGV. Here the CDR3 DNA reads TGTGCCAGCAGCTTAGATTGGGTAGTGGGAGATGGCTACACCTTC. Its translation is CASSLDWVVGDGYTF.

The CDR3 reads CASSSGDYEQYF. The CDR3 DNA is TGCGCCAGCAGTTCGGGAGACTACGAGCAGTACTTC. The chain recombines TRBV10-1 with TRBJ2-7, with D possibly TRBD2 on 6 matching bases. The CDR3 consists of 12 residues. Germline CDR1 WNHNN, CDR2 SYGVQD (reference sequence). The V end was cut by 5 bases, the J end by 3 bases, with 8 bases between.

The chain combines TRBV5-4 with TRBJ2-3, with a tentative D call TRBD1 (7 bases). The CDR3 has 16 residues. Germline-derived CDR1 and CDR2 are SGHNT and YYREEE (reference sequence). V was clipped by 4 bases and J by 2 bases, with 17 bases between them. CDR3 nucleotide sequence: TGTGCCAGCAGCGCGAGGGGGCGGGGCGACACAGATACGCAGTATTTT. Residues: CASSARGRGDTDTQYF. The full variable domain, rest sourced from reference TRBV5-4 and TRBJ2-3, is ETGVTQSPTHLIKTRGQQVTLRCSSQSGHNTVSWYQQALGQGPQFIFQYYREEENGRGNFPPRFSGLQFPNYSSELNVNALELDDSALYLCASSARGRGDTDTQYFGPGTRLTVL.